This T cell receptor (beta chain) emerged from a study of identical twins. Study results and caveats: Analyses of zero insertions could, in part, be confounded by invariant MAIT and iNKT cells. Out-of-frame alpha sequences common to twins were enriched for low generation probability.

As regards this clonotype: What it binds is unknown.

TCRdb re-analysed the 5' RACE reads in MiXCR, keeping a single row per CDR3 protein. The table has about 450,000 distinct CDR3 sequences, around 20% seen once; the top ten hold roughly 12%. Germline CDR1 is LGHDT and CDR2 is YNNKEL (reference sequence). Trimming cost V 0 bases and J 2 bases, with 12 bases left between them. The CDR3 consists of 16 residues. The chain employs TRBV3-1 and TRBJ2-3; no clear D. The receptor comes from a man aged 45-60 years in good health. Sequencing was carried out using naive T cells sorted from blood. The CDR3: CASSQDWQFLTDTQYF. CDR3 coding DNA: TGTGCCAGCAGCCAAGATTGGCAGTTCCTCACAGATACGCAGTATTTT.